The source of this T cell receptor beta chain is a study of identical twins. The study, taken as a whole, reports: Twin pairs' shared out-of-frame alpha sequences were enriched in low generation probability. Compared with models, monozygotic twins showed more out-of-frame TCR alpha sharing. Cross-sectional statistics underpinned the conclusions; the same donors were not followed. Abundant cord blood beta clonotypes carried fewer insertions; memory repertoires showed none.

In the case of this clonotype: Its antigen is currently unknown.

A single record per CDR3 protein comes from TCRdb applying MiXCR to the 5' RACE reads. The sample includes 350,000 to 600,000 distinct CDR3 sequences, more than 13% of them seen just once. The germline V gene has CDR1 SGHRS and CDR2 YFSETQ. Trimming left V 1 base short and J 4 bases short, with 14 bases between. CDR3 length: 16 amino acids. The sample also formed part of further work on yellow fever vaccine responses in identical twins.

Sequenced material: CD4+ T cells sorted from blood. This rearrangement joins TRBV5-1 to TRBJ1-4; no definite D call. The sequence derives from a young woman in good health. The CDR3 sequence is CASSLSGRSNNEKLFF. The CDR3 DNA follows: TGCGCCAGCAGCTTGTCAGGACGGTCTAATAATGAAAAACTGTTTTTT.